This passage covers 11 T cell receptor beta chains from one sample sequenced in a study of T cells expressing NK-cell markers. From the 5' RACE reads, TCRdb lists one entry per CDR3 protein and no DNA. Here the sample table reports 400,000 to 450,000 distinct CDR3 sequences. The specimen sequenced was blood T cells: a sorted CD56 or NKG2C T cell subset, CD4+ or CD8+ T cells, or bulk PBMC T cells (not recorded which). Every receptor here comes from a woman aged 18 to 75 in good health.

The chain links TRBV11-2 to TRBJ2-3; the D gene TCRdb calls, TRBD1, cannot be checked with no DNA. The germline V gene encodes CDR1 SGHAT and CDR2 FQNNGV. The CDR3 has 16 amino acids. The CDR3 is CASRTKGQDLTDTQYF.

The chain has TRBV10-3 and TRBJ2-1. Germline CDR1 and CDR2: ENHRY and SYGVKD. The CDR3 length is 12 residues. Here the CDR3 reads CAMQSSYNEQFF.

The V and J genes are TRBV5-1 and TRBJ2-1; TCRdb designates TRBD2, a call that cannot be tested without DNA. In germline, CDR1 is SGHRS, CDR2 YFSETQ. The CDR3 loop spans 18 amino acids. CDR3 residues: CASSSRGSGVSSYNEQFF.

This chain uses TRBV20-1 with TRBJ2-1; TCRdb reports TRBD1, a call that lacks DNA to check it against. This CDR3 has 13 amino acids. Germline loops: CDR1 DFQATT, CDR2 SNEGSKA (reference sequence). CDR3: CSAIYLGDVGQFF.

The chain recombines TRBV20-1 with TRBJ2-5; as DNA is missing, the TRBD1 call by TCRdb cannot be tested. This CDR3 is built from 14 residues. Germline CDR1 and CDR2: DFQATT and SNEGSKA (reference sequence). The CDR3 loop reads CSASTQGGGETQYF.

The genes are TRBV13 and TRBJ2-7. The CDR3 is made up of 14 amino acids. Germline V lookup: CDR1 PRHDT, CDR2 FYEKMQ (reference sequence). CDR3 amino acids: CASSLQAESYEQYF.

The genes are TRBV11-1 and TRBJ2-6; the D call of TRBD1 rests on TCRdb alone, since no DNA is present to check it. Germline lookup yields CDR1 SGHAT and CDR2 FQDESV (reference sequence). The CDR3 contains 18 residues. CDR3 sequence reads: CASSSSETGGSGANVLTF.

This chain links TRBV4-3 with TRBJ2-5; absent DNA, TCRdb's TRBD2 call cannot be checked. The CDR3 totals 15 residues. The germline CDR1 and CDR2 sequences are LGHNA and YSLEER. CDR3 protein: CASSQDNRRAETQYF.

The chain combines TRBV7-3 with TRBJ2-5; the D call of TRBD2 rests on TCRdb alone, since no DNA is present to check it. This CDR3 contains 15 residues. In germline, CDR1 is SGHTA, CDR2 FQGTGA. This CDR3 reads CASSSGTSGQETQYF.

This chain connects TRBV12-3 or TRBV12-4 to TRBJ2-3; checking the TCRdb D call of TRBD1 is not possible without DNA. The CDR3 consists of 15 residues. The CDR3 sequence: CASRWGQGSTDTQYF.

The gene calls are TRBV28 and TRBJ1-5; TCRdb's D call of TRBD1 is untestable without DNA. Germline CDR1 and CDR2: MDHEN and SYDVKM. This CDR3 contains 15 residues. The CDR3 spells CASSNPTGGNQPQHF.